The rows below give T cell receptor beta chains drawn from one sample of a study of cytomegalovirus exposure and HLA in healthy donors. TCRdb's copy holds only in-frame clones and misses some; the assay was immunoSEQ multiplex PCR. The sample has fewer than 150,000 clones, about 70% seen once; the top ten hold over 3.5%. The sample consisted of PBMCs. The receptors originated from a woman aged 40 to 55 in good health and CMV-seronegative. CDR3s leave out the opening cysteine and the closing phenylalanine or tryptophan. Fields, in order: V gene, J gene, CDR3 protein.

TRBV5-1	TRBJ2-7	ASSRSGSSYEQY
TRBV14	TRBJ2-3	ASSQDRVGTQY
TRBV10-3	TRBJ2-5	AISERQSQETQY
TRBV27	TRBJ1-1	ASSSKTGGTEAF
TRBV5-6	TRBJ1-1	ASSLPDRRTEAF
TRBV7-8	TRBJ2-7	ASSLGASGVGEQY
TRBV19	TRBJ1-1	ASSITGIMNTEAF
TRBV30	TRBJ1-4	AWNPTGWTNEKLF
TRBV7-3	TRBJ1-2	ASSPRGRGNDYGYT
TRBV6-5	TRBJ1-1	ASRLTTSNTEAF
TRBV5-1	TRBJ2-1	ASSSDRGTQF
TRBV5-1	TRBJ2-3	ASSSLAGGTTDTQY
TRBV5-1	TRBJ2-2	ASSLAAGFGELF
TRBV19	TRBJ2-7	ASSFLGSEQY
TRBV30	TRBJ2-7	AWSVPSYEQY
TRBV2	TRBJ1-4	ASSAGYLANEKLF
TRBV7-2	TRBJ1-5	ASSERGGAQPQH
TRBV6-5	TRBJ2-5	ASSYGGSRQETQY
TRBV29-1	TRBJ2-6	SVSSGRSGANVLT
TRBV10-3	TRBJ2-7	AISERRGSSYEQY
TRBV30	TRBJ1-2	ARERRPTPYGYT
TRBV18	TRBJ1-1	ASSPGTTREAF
TRBV6-1	TRBJ2-1	ASTRSGGAGF
TRBV28	TRBJ2-5	ASSRDRGSQETQY
TRBV11-3	TRBJ2-1	ASSLGTGAYNEQF
TRBV27	TRBJ2-7	ASSGTGNSYEQY
TRBV19	TRBJ1-4	ASSDMAGGHEKLF
TRBV4-1	TRBJ1-2	ASSLRIAVVDYGYT
TRBV29-1	TRBJ2-5	SVDPHARVGETQY
TRBV5-1	TRBJ2-1	ASSLQGAGNEQF
TRBV2	TRBJ1-2	ASSPRTGGASGYGYT
TRBV6-5	TRBJ1-6	ASSRTGGQKAPLH
TRBV11-2	TRBJ2-5	ASSLFSGTGGGTQY
TRBV5-1	TRBJ1-6	ASSQNGQDNSPLH
TRBV4-1	TRBJ2-5	ASSQDGIGGLGETQY
TRBV7-9	TRBJ2-2	ASSLGQGGTGELF
TRBV4-1	TRBJ2-1	ASSQDWRRSSYNEQF
TRBV4-1	TRBJ1-5	ASSQGPQTGGNQPQH
TRBV7-9	TRBJ2-1	ASSIGTSVNNEQF
TRBV7-3	TRBJ2-2	ASSFSALTPVAGELF
TRBV6-5	TRBJ1-1	ASSYPGQNTEAF
TRBV7-9	TRBJ1-2	ASSLGPDRLNTNYGYT